Presented here are 10 T cell receptor beta chains from one specimen sequenced in a study of STAT5B mutations in CD4+ large granular lymphocyte leukemia (dated by TCRdb to between 2020 and 2023). Libraries came from the immunoSEQ multiplex PCR assay. Drawn from immuneACCESS, this table holds only the in-frame rearrangements with V and J called that TCRdb kept. Clones are partly lost; checked studies trace under half to an unresolved V gene and leave the rest unexplained. The sample profile shows around 38,000 clones; roughly nine tenths of them were found once. Jointly, the top ten make up about 3.2% of the sample. Specimen: CD4+ T cells from blood buffy coats. These receptors were collected from a human donor in good health.

The chain uses TRBV11-1 and TRBJ2-7, with unresolved D. The CDR3 is 12 residues long. The germline gives CDR1 SGHAT, CDR2 FQDESV (reference sequence). V gave up 5 bases and J gave up 5 bases, with 10 bases separating them. CDR3 coding DNA: TGTGCCAGCAGCACGGACCGTCACGAGCAGTACTTC. Its protein product is CASSTDRHEQYF.

This clone was seen only once. The chain combines TRBV6-1 with TRBJ1-1, with 7 bases fitting TRBD1. The CDR3 runs 15 residues. Germline lookup yields CDR1 MNHNS and CDR2 SASEGT. V shed 4 bases and J 2 bases; nucleotides not matched to a gene: 7. The CDR3 nucleotides are TGTGCCAGCAGTGGGAACAGGGGTATTAACACTGAAGCTTTCTTT. This translates into CASSGNRGINTEAFF.

The chain links TRBV6-5 to TRBJ2-7; TRBD2 might be the D (6 bases). V lost 8 bases, J lost 0 bases, and 17 bases lay in between. The CDR3 sequence is 15 residues long. Germline CDR1 reads MNHEY; CDR2 reads SVGAGI. DNA of the CDR3: TGTGCCAGCCGCCCGGACTACTCCAGCTCCTACGAGCAGTACTTC. This codes for CASRPDYSSSYEQYF.

This chain joins TRBV4-3 and TRBJ2-3, with 8 bases that match TRBD2. The CDR3 is made up of 17 amino acids. CDR1 and CDR2 (germline): LGHNA, YSLEER. Trimming cost V 1 base and J 5 bases; bases outside gene matches: 11. The CDR3 nucleotides are TGCGCCAGCAGCCAAGGGTCCGGGAGGGTTGCTGGAGATACGCAGTATTTT. Translated, it gives CASSQGSGRVAGDTQYF.

The chain has TRBV2 and TRBJ2-7; the match to TRBD1 covers 7 bases. There are 15 residues in the CDR3. With 5 bases clipped from V and 5 bases from J, the junction kept 12 bases outside the gene matches. Germline CDR1 SNHLY, CDR2 FYNNEI. The CDR3 DNA follows: TGTGCCAGCAGTCTAAGGACAGGCCCCCTCCACGAGCAGTACTTC. Its protein is CASSLRTGPLHEQYF.

As for this clone: Other DNA sequences within the sample encode an identical CDR3. J is TRBJ2-1 and V is TRBV7-2; D ambiguous. The CDR3 spans 14 residues. V lost 1 base and J lost 8, with 12 bases in between. Germline CDR1 SGHTA, CDR2 FQGNSA. This CDR3 reads CASSLGTPTDEQFF. As DNA, the CDR3 is TGTGCCAGCAGCTTAGGGACCCCAACAGATGAGCAGTTCTTC.

The J gene is TRBJ1-3, the V gene TRBV28; 8 bases fit TRBD1. Germline trimming cut 4 bases from V and 4 bases from J; bases unmatched to any gene: 3. The CDR3 spans 14 residues. From germline, CDR1 is MDHEN and CDR2 SYDVKM. CDR3 in amino acids: CASSSGGTGNTIYF. The DNA of the CDR3 is TGTGCCAGCAGTTCAGGGGGCACGGGAAACACCATATATTTT. Variable domain in full (rest from reference TRBV28 and TRBJ1-3): DVKVTQSSRYLVKRTGEKVFLECVQDMDHENMFWYRQDPGLGLRLIYFSYDVKMKEKGDIPEGYSVSREKKERFSLILESASTNQTSMYLCASSSGGTGNTIYFGEGSWLTVV.

The chain is built from TRBV6-1 and TRBJ1-5; no definite D call. CDR1 MNHNS and CDR2 SASEGT come from the germline V gene. The CDR3 is 14 amino acids. Trimming took off 0 bases at V and 7 bases at J, with 10 bases between the two ends. CDR3 nucleotide sequence: TGTGCCAGCAGTGAAGCGGGCTTTCGGCAGCCCCAGCATTTT. Amino acid sequence: CASSEAGFRQPQHF.

The chain joins TRBV15 to TRBJ1-4; no clear D gene. The CDR3 sequence is 16 residues long. V lost 3 bases to trimming and J lost 7 bases, with 18 bases between them. Per germline, CDR1 LNHNV and CDR2 YYDKDF (reference sequence). The chain's CDR3 is CATSSGRKVLTEKLFF. The CDR3 DNA sequence: TGTGCCACCAGCAGTGGCCGAAAGGTACTGACTGAAAAACTGTTTTTT.

The chain has TRBV7-2 and TRBJ2-7; D is uncertain. V lost 4 bases to trimming and J lost 0 bases, with 7 bases between them. The CDR3 runs to 13 residues. From germline, CDR1 is SGHTA and CDR2 FQGNSA. The CDR3 nucleotides read TGTGCCAGCAGCTCGGATGTCTCCTACGAGCAGTACTTC. Translation gives CASSSDVSYEQYF.